This T cell receptor (beta chain) is drawn from a study of CD8 T cells in ankylosing spondylitis. The study's findings and limits: Disease-linked clones were CD8+ and relatively rare in peripheral blood. Among TCR beta sequences, a motif of 7 to 9 highly homologous variants appeared characteristic of ankylosing spondylitis blood.

One entry per CDR3 protein results from TCRdb running MiXCR on the 5' RACE reads. The sample lists 100,000 to 150,000 distinct CDR3 sequences, roughly a sixth occurring once. V lost 5 bases to trimming and J lost 0 bases, with 11 bases between them. CDR1 and CDR2 from the germline V gene are DFQATT and SNEGSKA (reference sequence). The CDR3 covers 13 residues. There are a few counts of this clonotype. What it binds is not known. This clonotype was obtained from a male donor with ankylosing spondylitis. This rearrangement joins TRBV20-1 to TRBJ2-7; D may be TRBD2 (5 bases). The sequenced material came from blood, either unsorted or a sorted T cell fraction (not recorded which). The CDR3 spells CSALSGGSYEQYF. CDR3 coding DNA: TGCAGTGCTCTGAGCGGCGGCTCCTACGAGCAGTACTTC.